The 10 T cell receptor beta chains listed next were all sequenced from one sample in a study of T-cell memory formation after mild COVID-19. From the 5' RACE reads, TCRdb called clonotypes with MiXCR, one entry per CDR3 protein. Among hundreds of thousands of distinct CDR3 sequences listed, roughly 18% were seen once. The sample consisted of PBMCs or a T cell subset sorted from them (not recorded which). The source of these receptors is an adult woman who had mild COVID-19 (a few samples of this study predate the infection). Cell type and time point are not known.

The gene calls are TRBV6-6 and TRBJ2-5; D ambiguous. The CDR3 covers 12 residues. V was pared by 2 bases and J by 4 bases, with 5 bases between. Germline V CDR1 and CDR2: MNHNY, SVGAGI (reference sequence). The CDR3 DNA sequence: TGTGCCAGCAGTTACGGATTAGAGACCCAGTACTTC. Protein: CASSYGLETQYF.

The gene calls are TRBV7-2 and TRBJ1-1, with no clear D. The CDR3 has 13 residues. Trimming left V 0 bases short and J 8 bases short, with 10 bases between. Germline CDR1 is SGHTA and CDR2 is FQGNSA. CDR3 DNA sequence: TGTGCCAGCAGCTTAGCCGTTGGTCACGAAGCTTTCTTT. It is translated as CASSLAVGHEAFF.

In this sample, this clonotype turned up a few times. The rearrangement joins TRBV19 to TRBJ1-1, with D possibly TRBD1 on 6 matching bases. The germline CDR1 and CDR2 sequences are LNHDA and SQIVND (reference sequence). Trimming took 6 bases from V and 6 from J, leaving 17 bases between them. CDR3 length equals 14 residues. CDR3 loop: CASRRGTLYSEAFF. The CDR3 nucleotides are TGTGCCAGTAGAAGGGGGACCCTATACTCTGAAGCTTTCTTT. The full variable domain, its missing parts supplied by reference TRBV19 and TRBJ1-1, is DGGITQSPKYLFRKEGQNVTLSCEQNLNHDAMYWYRQDPGQGLRLIYYSQIVNDFQKGDIAEGYSVSREKKESFPLTVTSAQKNPTAFYLCASRRGTLYSEAFFGQGTRLTVV.

The chain is built from TRBV7-6 and TRBJ1-1, with D maybe TRBD1 (5 bases). The CDR3 spans 15 residues. V lost 2 bases to trimming and J lost 1 base, with 11 bases between them. CDR1 and CDR2 from the germline V gene are SGHVS and FNYEAQ. The CDR3: CASSLRGFGNTEAFF. The CDR3 DNA follows: TGTGCCAGCAGCTTAAGGGGATTCGGGAACACTGAAGCTTTCTTT.

This rearrangement joins TRBV15 to TRBJ1-1, with D possibly being TRBD1 (5 bases). V dropped 0 bases and J dropped 3 bases, with 8 bases sitting between them. Per germline, CDR1 LNHNV and CDR2 YYDKDF (reference sequence). The length of the CDR3 is 14 residues. The CDR3 here is CATSREAGYTEAFF. DNA of the CDR3: TGTGCCACCAGCAGAGAGGCAGGGTACACTGAAGCTTTCTTT.

This clonotype was found many times. The CDR3 loop reads CSAQGAGGANVLTF. The CDR3 bases are TGCAGCGCACAGGGGGCGGGAGGGGCCAACGTCCTGACTTTC. The chain joins TRBV29-1 to TRBJ2-6; 9 nucleotides align to TRBD1. Germline V gives CDR1 SQVTM, CDR2 ANQGSEA. There are 14 residues in the CDR3. Unmatched junction bases numbered 5, after V lost 7 bases and J lost 4 bases.

This clonotype has more than one count but fewer than ten. This chain links TRBV7-2 with TRBJ2-1; D could derive from TRBD1 or TRBD2 (7 bases each). The germline V and J ends were trimmed by 4 bases and 4 bases, with 14 bases remaining between them. This CDR3 has 15 residues. Germline V CDR1 and CDR2: SGHTA, FQGNSA. CDR3 in DNA: TGTGCCAGCAGCTCCCCGGGGGGACAGTACAATGAGCAGTTCTTC. It is translated as CASSSPGGQYNEQFF.

Only a few counts were recorded for this clonotype. The chain employs TRBV7-3 and TRBJ1-6; the D gene is possibly TRBD1 (6 bases). CDR3 size: 14 residues. Germline V gene data show CDR1 as SGHTA and CDR2 as FQGTGA. The V end lost 2 bases, the J end lost 6 bases, and 8 bases lay between the germline ends. The CDR3 sequence is CASSLGGANSPLHF. CDR3 nucleotides: TGTGCCAGCAGCTTAGGGGGCGCTAATTCACCCCTCCACTTT.

This sequence joins TRBV3-1 and TRBJ2-7, with 8 nucleotides matching TRBD2. Trimming removed 0 bases from V and 0 bases from J; junction bases left unmatched: 4. CDR1 is LGHDT and CDR2 is YNNKEL in the germline V gene (reference sequence). The CDR3 has 16 residues. The CDR3 loop is CASSQDGLAYSYEQYF. Here the CDR3 DNA reads TGTGCCAGCAGCCAAGACGGACTAGCTTACTCCTACGAGCAGTACTTC.

This clonotype has only a few counts. V and J are TRBV5-1 and TRBJ2-5, with 9 positions matching TRBD2. Germline-derived CDR1 and CDR2 are SGHRS and YFSETQ. The V and J ends lost 4 bases and 5 bases, in that order; junction bases with no gene match: 18. This CDR3 has 18 amino acids. The CDR3: CASSVIGLGGGAGETQYF. DNA for the CDR3: TGCGCCAGCAGCGTCATCGGGCTCGGCGGGGGGGCTGGTGAGACCCAGTACTTC.